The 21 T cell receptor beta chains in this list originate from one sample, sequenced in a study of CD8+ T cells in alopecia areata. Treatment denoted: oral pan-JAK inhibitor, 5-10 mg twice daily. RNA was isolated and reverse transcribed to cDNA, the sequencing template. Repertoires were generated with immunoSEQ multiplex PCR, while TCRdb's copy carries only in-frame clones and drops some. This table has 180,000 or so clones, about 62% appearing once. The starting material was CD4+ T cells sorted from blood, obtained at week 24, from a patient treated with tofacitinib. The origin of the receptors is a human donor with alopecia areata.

CDR3 nucleotides: TGTGCCAGCAGCGGCAGGGGGGGCTCCTACGAGCAGTACTTC. Amino acid sequence: CASSGRGGSYEQYF. The chain uses TRBV2 and TRBJ2-7; the D call may be TRBD1 or TRBD2 (7 bases each). The CDR3 is made up of 14 amino acids. Germline loops: CDR1 SNHLY, CDR2 FYNNEI. The germline V and J ends were trimmed by 6 bases and 0 bases, with 12 bases remaining between them.

CDR3 region: CASSGGQGGTEAFF. For the CDR3, the DNA is TGTGCCAGCAGTGGGGGACAGGGAGGCACTGAAGCTTTCTTT. The V call is TRBV6-5, the J call TRBJ1-1; 9 bases fit TRBD1. Germline assignment: CDR1 MNHEY and CDR2 SVGAGI. This CDR3 is 14 amino acids long. The ends lost 5 bases at V and 4 bases at J; junction bases unmatched: 5.

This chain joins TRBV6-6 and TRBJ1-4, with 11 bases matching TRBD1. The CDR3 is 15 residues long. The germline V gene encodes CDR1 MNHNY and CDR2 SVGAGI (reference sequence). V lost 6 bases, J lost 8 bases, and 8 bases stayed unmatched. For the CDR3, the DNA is TGTGCCAGCAGAACCGGGACAGGGGGTGGAGAAAAACTGTTTTTT. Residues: CASRTGTGGGEKLFF.

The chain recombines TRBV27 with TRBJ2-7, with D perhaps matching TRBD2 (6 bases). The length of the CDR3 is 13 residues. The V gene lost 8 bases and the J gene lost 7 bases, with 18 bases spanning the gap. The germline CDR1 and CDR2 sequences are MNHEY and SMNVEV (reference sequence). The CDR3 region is CASASWLAWEQYF. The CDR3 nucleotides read TGTGCCAGCGCCTCCTGGCTAGCGTGGGAGCAGTACTTC.

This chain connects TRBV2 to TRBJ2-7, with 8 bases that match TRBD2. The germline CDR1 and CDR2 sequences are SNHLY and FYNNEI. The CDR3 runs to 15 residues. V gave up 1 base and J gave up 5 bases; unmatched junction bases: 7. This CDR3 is CASSEDPLAGNEQYF. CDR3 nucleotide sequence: TGTGCCAGCAGTGAAGATCCGCTAGCGGGCAACGAGCAGTACTTC.

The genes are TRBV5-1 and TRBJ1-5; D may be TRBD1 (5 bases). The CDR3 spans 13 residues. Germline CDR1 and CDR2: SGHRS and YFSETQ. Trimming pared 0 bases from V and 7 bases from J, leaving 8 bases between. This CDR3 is CASSLGAGQPQHF. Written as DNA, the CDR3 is TGCGCCAGCAGCTTGGGGGCAGGGCAGCCCCAGCATTTT.

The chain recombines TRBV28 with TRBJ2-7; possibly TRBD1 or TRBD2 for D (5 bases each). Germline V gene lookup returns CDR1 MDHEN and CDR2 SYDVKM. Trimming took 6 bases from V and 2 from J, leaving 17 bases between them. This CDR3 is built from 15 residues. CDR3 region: CASRSGQGVPYEQYF. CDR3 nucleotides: TGTGCCAGCAGATCGGGCCAGGGAGTCCCCTACGAGCAGTACTTC.

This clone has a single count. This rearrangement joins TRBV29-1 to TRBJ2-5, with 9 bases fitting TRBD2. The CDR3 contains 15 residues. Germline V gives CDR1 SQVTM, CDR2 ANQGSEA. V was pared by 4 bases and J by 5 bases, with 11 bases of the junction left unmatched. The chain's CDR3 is CSVVLGGGADETQYF. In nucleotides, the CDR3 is TGCAGCGTTGTATTGGGCGGGGGGGCCGATGAGACCCAGTACTTC.

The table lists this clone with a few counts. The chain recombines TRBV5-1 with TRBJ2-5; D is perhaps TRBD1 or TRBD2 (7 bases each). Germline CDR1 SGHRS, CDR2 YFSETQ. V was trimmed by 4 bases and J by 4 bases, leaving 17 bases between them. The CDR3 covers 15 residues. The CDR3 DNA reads TGCGCCAGCAGCATGTCGACAGGGAGGGGAGAGACCCAGTACTTC. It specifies CASSMSTGRGETQYF.

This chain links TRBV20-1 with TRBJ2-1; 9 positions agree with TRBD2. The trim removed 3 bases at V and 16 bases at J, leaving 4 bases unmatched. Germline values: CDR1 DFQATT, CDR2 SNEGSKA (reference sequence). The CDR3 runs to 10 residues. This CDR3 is CSASSGLAFF. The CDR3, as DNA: TGCAGTGCTAGTTCGGGACTAGCCTTCTTC.

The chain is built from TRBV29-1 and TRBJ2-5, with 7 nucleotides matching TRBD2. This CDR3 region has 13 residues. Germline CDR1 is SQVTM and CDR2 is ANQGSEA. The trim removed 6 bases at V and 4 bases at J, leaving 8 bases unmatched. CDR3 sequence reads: CSVTGLEGETQYF. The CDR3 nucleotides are TGCAGCGTCACCGGACTAGAGGGAGAGACCCAGTACTTC.

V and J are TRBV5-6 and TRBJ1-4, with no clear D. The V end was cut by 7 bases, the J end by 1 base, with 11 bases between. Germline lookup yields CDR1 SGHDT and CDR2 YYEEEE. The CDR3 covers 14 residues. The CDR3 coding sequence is TGTGCCAGCGGAAACGGAGGAACTAATGAAAAACTGTTTTTT. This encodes CASGNGGTNEKLFF.

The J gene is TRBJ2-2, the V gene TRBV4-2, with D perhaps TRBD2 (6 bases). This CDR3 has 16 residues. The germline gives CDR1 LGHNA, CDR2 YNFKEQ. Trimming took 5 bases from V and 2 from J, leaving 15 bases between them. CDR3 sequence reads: CASSSGTVLNTGELFF. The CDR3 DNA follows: TGTGCCAGCAGCTCCGGGACTGTACTAAACACCGGGGAGCTGTTTTTT.

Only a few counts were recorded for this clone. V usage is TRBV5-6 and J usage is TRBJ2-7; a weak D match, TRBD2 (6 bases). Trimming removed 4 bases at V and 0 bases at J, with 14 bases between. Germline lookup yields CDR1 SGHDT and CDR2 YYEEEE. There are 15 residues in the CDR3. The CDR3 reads CASSLGGADSYEQYF. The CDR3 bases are TGTGCCAGCAGCCTAGGAGGGGCCGACTCCTACGAGCAGTACTTC.

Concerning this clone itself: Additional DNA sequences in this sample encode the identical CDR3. CDR3 in DNA: TGTGCCAGCAGCGTAGTAGGCACCCAAGAGACCCAGTACTTC. Translated, it gives CASSVVGTQETQYF. This chain uses TRBV9 with TRBJ2-5; no clear D. V shed 0 bases and J shed 1 base, with 7 bases lying between them. The length of the CDR3 is 14 residues. The V gene's germline CDR1 is SGDLS and CDR2 YYNGEE.

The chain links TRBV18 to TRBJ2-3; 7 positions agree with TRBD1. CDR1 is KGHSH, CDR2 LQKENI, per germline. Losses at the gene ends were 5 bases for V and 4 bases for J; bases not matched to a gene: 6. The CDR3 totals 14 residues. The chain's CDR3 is CASSSTTGSDTQYF. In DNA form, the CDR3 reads TGTGCCAGCTCATCGACGACAGGGTCAGATACGCAGTATTTT.

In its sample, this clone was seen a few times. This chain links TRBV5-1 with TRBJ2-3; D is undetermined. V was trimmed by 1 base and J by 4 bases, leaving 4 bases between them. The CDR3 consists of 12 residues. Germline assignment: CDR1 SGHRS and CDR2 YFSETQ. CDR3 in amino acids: CASSLRSDTQYF. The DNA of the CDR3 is TGCGCCAGCAGCTTGCGCTCAGATACGCAGTATTTT.

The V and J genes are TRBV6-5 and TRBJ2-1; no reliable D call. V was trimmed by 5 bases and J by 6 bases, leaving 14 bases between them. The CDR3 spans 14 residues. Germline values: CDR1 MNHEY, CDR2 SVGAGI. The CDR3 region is CASSRLRALNEQFF. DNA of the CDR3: TGTGCCAGCAGTCGATTACGGGCCCTCAATGAGCAGTTCTTC.

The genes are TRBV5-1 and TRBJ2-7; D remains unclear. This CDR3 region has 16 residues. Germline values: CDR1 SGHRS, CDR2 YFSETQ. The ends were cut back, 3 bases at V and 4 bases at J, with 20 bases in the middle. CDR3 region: CASSYVPTAEGYEQYF. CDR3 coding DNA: TGCGCCAGCAGCTACGTACCAACGGCGGAAGGGTACGAGCAGTACTTC.

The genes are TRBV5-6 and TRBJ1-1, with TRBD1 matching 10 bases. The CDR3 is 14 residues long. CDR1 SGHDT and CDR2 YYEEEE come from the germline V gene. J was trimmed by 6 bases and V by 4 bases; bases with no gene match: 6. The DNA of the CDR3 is TGTGCCAGCAGCCGTTGGGACAGGGGTCCTGAAGCTTTCTTT. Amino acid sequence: CASSRWDRGPEAFF.

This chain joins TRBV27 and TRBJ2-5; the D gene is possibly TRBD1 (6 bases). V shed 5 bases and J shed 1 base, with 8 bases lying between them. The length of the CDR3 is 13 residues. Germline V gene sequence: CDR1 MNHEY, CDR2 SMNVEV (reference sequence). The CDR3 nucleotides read TGTGCCAGCAGTACAGGGTCCCAAGAGACCCAGTACTTC. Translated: CASSTGSQETQYF.